These 21 T cell receptor beta chains were sequenced from one sample in a study of blood T cell repertoires in COVID-19. Profiled with immunoSEQ multiplex PCR; TCRdb holds only in-frame clones, not every one. Seen here are fewer than 140,000 clones, approximately 84% observed once, and the top ten hold 11% to 15%. The source material was peripheral blood. Receptors were obtained from a woman aged 55-70 years with acute or convalescent COVID-19.

This rearrangement joins TRBV19 to TRBJ1-5; TRBD1 aligns across 7 bases. Germline CDR1 LNHDA, CDR2 SQIVND (reference sequence). This CDR3 contains 15 residues. Trimming removed 1 base from V and 7 bases from J; junction bases left unmatched: 7. The CDR3 DNA follows: TGTGCCAGTAGTATAGGACAGGGCTGGTGGCAGCCCCAGCATTTT. Its translation is CASSIGQGWWQPQHF. The full variable domain, completed using reference TRBV19 and TRBJ1-5, is DGGITQSPKYLFRKEGQNVTLSCEQNLNHDAMYWYRQDPGQGLRLIYYSQIVNDFQKGDIAEGYSVSREKKESFPLTVTSAQKNPTAFYLCASSIGQGWWQPQHFGDGTRLSIL.

The rearrangement links TRBV7-9 to TRBJ2-1, with 8 bases fitting TRBD1. Germline assignment: CDR1 SEHNR and CDR2 FQNEAQ (reference sequence). The CDR3 totals 15 residues. Trimming cost V 0 bases and J 6 bases; bases outside gene matches: 4. The CDR3 sequence: CASSLAQGAGNEQFF. The CDR3 region has the DNA TGTGCCAGCAGCTTAGCCCAGGGGGCTGGCAATGAGCAGTTCTTC.

The chain is built from TRBV12-3 or TRBV12-4 and TRBJ2-4, with TRBD2 as a possible D gene (5 bases). V was trimmed by 6 bases and J by 9 bases, leaving 15 bases between them. The CDR3 totals 13 residues. The CDR3 nucleotides are TGTGCCAGCAGCCCCGTAGGCCGGGGCATTCAGTACTTC. It specifies CASSPVGRGIQYF.

The chain has TRBV30 and TRBJ1-6, with D hard to call. Germline CDR1 and CDR2: GTSNPN and SVGIG (reference sequence). This CDR3 contains 13 residues. V was shortened by 0 bases and J by 7 bases, with 7 bases between the two germline ends. The CDR3 DNA reads TGTGCCTGGAGTGTGGCGGGGAATTCACCCCTCCACTTT. It codes for CAWSVAGNSPLHF.

V usage is TRBV30 and J usage is TRBJ2-1, with a weak D call TRBD1 (6 bases). CDR1 GTSNPN and CDR2 SVGIG come from the germline V gene (reference sequence). V shed 8 bases and J shed 4 bases, with 18 bases lying between them. The CDR3 is 14 amino acids. The CDR3 DNA sequence: TGTGCCGGGACCGCCATGGGGGCTTACAATGAGCAGTTCTTC. Its protein product is CAGTAMGAYNEQFF.

This clone showed up just once. The chain carries TRBV9 and TRBJ1-2, with D possibly being TRBD1 (5 bases). Germline V gene lookup returns CDR1 SGDLS and CDR2 YYNGEE. The CDR3 length is 19 residues. Trimming left V 0 bases short and J 2 bases short, with 23 bases between. CDR3 loop: CASSVALAGGGVPNYGYTF. CDR3 DNA sequence: TGTGCCAGCAGCGTAGCTCTCGCCGGGGGTGGAGTCCCGAACTATGGCTACACCTTC.

CDR3 residues: CASSRGSGNTIYF. For the CDR3, the DNA is TGTGCCAGCAGCAGGGGGTCTGGAAACACCATATATTTT. The rearrangement joins TRBV6-5 to TRBJ1-3; 7 positions agree with TRBD1. Germline V gene lookup returns CDR1 MNHEY and CDR2 SVGAGI. The trim removed 6 bases at V and 1 base at J, leaving 0 bases unmatched. This CDR3 region has 13 residues.

This chain connects TRBV19 to TRBJ1-4, with D possibly matching TRBD1 (6 bases). The V end was cut by 4 bases, the J end by 5 bases, with 14 bases between. There are 15 residues in the CDR3. From germline, CDR1 is LNHDA and CDR2 SQIVND (reference sequence). CDR3 amino acids: CASSRTGPSNEKLFF. As DNA, the CDR3 is TGTGCCAGTAGTAGAACAGGGCCTTCGAATGAAAAACTGTTTTTT.

This chain connects TRBV3-1 (or the pseudogene TRBV3-2) to TRBJ2-2; 9 bases are a match to TRBD1. The CDR3 contains 15 residues. The ends lost 0 bases at V and 6 bases at J; junction bases unmatched: 2. CDR1 and CDR2 from the germline V gene are LGHDT and YNNKEL (reference sequence). CDR3: CASSQEDRGSGELFF. DNA for the CDR3: TGTGCCAGCAGCCAAGAGGACAGGGGTTCCGGGGAGCTGTTTTTT.

This rearrangement joins TRBV3-1 (or the pseudogene TRBV3-2) to TRBJ2-2; the D is unclear. Germline CDR1 is LGHDT and CDR2 is YNNKEL (reference sequence). Between the trimmed V and J ends, which lost 1 base and 6 bases, there was a span of 9 bases. This CDR3 is built from 14 residues. The CDR3 DNA reads TGTGCCAGCAGCCAAGCGTTAACGGCCGGGGAGCTGTTTTTT. Amino acid sequence: CASSQALTAGELFF.

This sequence joins TRBV19 and TRBJ1-2; D may be TRBD1 (5 bases). The CDR3 is 14 residues long. CDR1 LNHDA and CDR2 SQIVND come from the germline V gene (reference sequence). V was pared by 3 bases and J by 3 bases, with 11 bases between. Here the CDR3 reads CASSIGGGDYGYTF. The CDR3 coding sequence is TGTGCCAGTAGTATCGGGGGGGGAGACTATGGCTACACCTTC.

CDR3: CASSLHSSNQPQHF. In DNA form, the CDR3 reads TGTGCCAGCAGCTTACACAGTAGCAATCAGCCCCAGCATTTT. The gene calls are TRBV7-2 and TRBJ1-5; D remains ambiguous. CDR3 length: 14 residues. Germline loops: CDR1 SGHTA, CDR2 FQGNSA. Trimming stripped 2 bases from V and 0 bases from J, with 5 bases between.

V usage is TRBV6-6 and J usage is TRBJ2-7; perhaps TRBD1 as D (8 bases). CDR3 length equals 15 residues. V was cut by 4 bases and J by 1 base, with 14 bases left in between. Germline CDR1 and CDR2: MNHNY and SVGAGI (reference sequence). Written as DNA, the CDR3 is TGTGCCAGCAGTTTCCAACAGGGGGGGTCCTACGAGCAGTACTTC. Protein: CASSFQQGGSYEQYF.

This clone turned up a few times. V usage is TRBV30 and J usage is TRBJ1-6; tentatively, D is TRBD1 (5 bases). Germline CDR1 reads GTSNPN; CDR2 reads SVGIG (reference sequence). V dropped 3 bases and J dropped 3 bases, with 12 bases sitting between them. The length of the CDR3 is 15 residues. As DNA, the CDR3 is TGTGCCTGGAGCGCCGGGGGGTTCTATAATTCACCCCTCCACTTT. The encoded protein is CAWSAGGFYNSPLHF.

V is TRBV9 and J is TRBJ2-2; TRBD1 agrees at 11 bases. The germline gives CDR1 SGDLS, CDR2 YYNGEE. This CDR3 is 16 amino acids long. J lost 5 bases, V lost 0 bases, and 3 bases had no gene match. The CDR3, as DNA: TGTGCCAGCAGCGTAGGGACAGGGGGCGATACCGGGGAGCTGTTTTTT. Its translation: CASSVGTGGDTGELFF. The complete variable domain, with remaining parts taken from reference TRBV9 and TRBJ2-2, reads DSGVTQTPKHLITATGQRVTLRCSPRSGDLSVYWYQQSLDQGLQFLIQYYNGEERAKGNILERFSAQQFPDLHSELNLSSLELGDSALYFCASSVGTGGDTGELFFGEGSRLTVL.

CDR3 in amino acids: CASSLSRTIGGEQFF. As DNA, the CDR3 is TGTGCCAGCAGTTTATCTCGGACAATCGGGGGTGAGCAGTTCTTC. This chain links TRBV27 with TRBJ2-1, with D possibly matching TRBD2 (6 bases). Germline V gives CDR1 MNHEY, CDR2 SMNVEV (reference sequence). This CDR3 region has 15 residues. V lost 0 bases and J 9 bases, leaving 15 bases between the germline ends.

This clone was picked up a small number of times. The V call is TRBV5-4, the J call TRBJ2-3; the match to TRBD2 covers 11 bases. The V and J ends lost 6 bases and 3 bases, in that order; junction bases with no gene match: 6. Germline lookup yields CDR1 SGHNT and CDR2 YYREEE (reference sequence). This CDR3 has 15 amino acids. The DNA of the CDR3 is TGTGCCAGCAAGTTTGGGACTAGCGGAACAGATACGCAGTATTTT. Its translation: CASKFGTSGTDTQYF. The full variable domain, rest sourced from reference TRBV5-4 and TRBJ2-3, is ETGVTQSPTHLIKTRGQQVTLRCSSQSGHNTVSWYQQALGQGPQFIFQYYREEENGRGNFPPRFSGLQFPNYSSELNVNALELDDSALYLCASKFGTSGTDTQYFGPGTRLTVL.

The chain uses TRBV27 and TRBJ1-1; D is uncertain. V was clipped by 3 bases and J by 3 bases, with 14 bases between them. The CDR3 sequence is 15 residues long. In germline, CDR1 is MNHEY, CDR2 SMNVEV (reference sequence). Here the CDR3 reads CASSLSIGPDTEAFF. CDR3 in DNA: TGTGCCAGCAGTTTGTCGATCGGTCCCGACACTGAAGCTTTCTTT.

The chain employs TRBV19 and TRBJ1-5, with D tentatively TRBD1 (5 bases). The germline V and J ends were trimmed by 0 bases and 0 bases, with 15 bases remaining between them. The CDR3 is 18 amino acids. CDR1 and CDR2 from the germline V gene are LNHDA and SQIVND (reference sequence). The CDR3, as DNA: TGTGCCAGTAGTATAGATGTCAGGGTTTCTGATAGCAATCAGCCCCAGCATTTT. Protein product: CASSIDVRVSDSNQPQHF.

The rearrangement joins TRBV19 to TRBJ1-5, with 9 bases that match TRBD1. Trimming removed 8 bases from V and 4 bases from J; junction bases left unmatched: 15. Germline-derived CDR1 and CDR2 are LNHDA and SQIVND (reference sequence). CDR3 size: 17 residues. CDR3 DNA sequence: TGTGCCAGTCACCCTTACCCCGGGACAGGGTCAAATCAGCCCCAGCATTTT. This gives the protein CASHPYPGTGSNQPQHF.

V is TRBV2 and J is TRBJ2-2; TRBD1 might be the D (7 bases). Trimming removed 5 bases from V and 7 bases from J, with 17 bases in between. The CDR3 extends over 15 amino acids. The germline CDR1 and CDR2 sequences are SNHLY and FYNNEI. The CDR3 DNA reads TGTGCCAGCAGTCGTCAGGGGGGCGAGGTCGGGGAGCTGTTTTTT. Its translation: CASSRQGGEVGELFF.